This TCR beta chain was documented in a study of human T cells and chemical hapten exposure. Overall study context: Sensitization used 2% DPC on roughly 2 cm by roughly 2 cm upper inner arm skin.

This clonotype was counted a few times. This CDR3 contains 17 residues. Germline values: CDR1 MNHEY, CDR2 SMNVEV (reference sequence). Germline trimming cut 4 bases from V and 9 bases from J; bases unmatched to any gene: 14. Noted time point: patch test 1, 2 weeks after DPC sensitization. Treatment of the sample: therapeutic diphenylcyclopropenone sensitization with weekly scalp DPC. TCRdb recomputed calls from the RACE reads with MiXCR, one row per CDR3 protein. Of around 150,000 distinct CDR3 sequences detected, 14% appear once; the ten largest clones hold less than 2%. The clonotype originates from a woman between 25 and 40 years old with alopecia areata. Some clones in this sample may be carry-over from other donors' samples. The chain recombines TRBV27 with TRBJ1-6; 8 bases match TRBD1. The sample in question was whole blood, obtained in connection with sensitization to the hapten diphenylcyclopropenone (DPC). The CDR3 protein is CASSSILRQGLGSPLHF. CDR3 sequence (DNA): TGTGCCAGCAGTTCCATACTCCGACAGGGGTTGGGTTCACCCCTCCACTTT.